This TCR beta chain was found in a study of T-cell memory formation after mild COVID-19. General observations from the study: CD4/CD8 balance characterized clones contracting day 15 to 85, and CD4+ skew characterized later expanders. Mainly in CM and EM were contracting CD4+ clones; CD8+ were in EMRA. Pre-infection memory held some responding clones, suggesting pre-existing cross-reactive T cells responded.

5'RACE primed at constant segments yielded TCR alpha and TCR beta cDNA libraries bearing sample barcodes and UMIs. MiXCR, run by TCRdb on the 5' RACE reads, gives a single entry per CDR3 protein. Of around 340,000 distinct CDR3 sequences detected, approximately 15% appear once; the ten largest clones hold roughly 22%. The table lists this clonotype with a few counts. Antigen specificity is unknown. Trimming left V 8 bases short and J 5 bases short, with 12 bases between. The germline V gene encodes CDR1 SQVTM and CDR2 ANQGSEA. The CDR3 consists of 11 residues. The TCR sequence derives from a young man who had mild COVID-19 (a few samples of this study predate the infection). Cell type and time point are not known. Sample: PBMCs or a T cell subset sorted from them (not recorded which). The chain is built from TRBV29-1 and TRBJ2-5, with D maybe TRBD1 (6 bases). The CDR3, as DNA: TGCAGCACGGGACATCTGGAGACCCAGTACTTC. Translating gives CSTGHLETQYF. The full variable domain, rest sourced from reference TRBV29-1 and TRBJ2-5, is SAVISQKPSRDICQRGTSLTIQCQVDSQVTMMFWYRQQPGQSLTLIATANQGSEATYESGFVIDKFPISRPNLTFSTLTVSNMSPEDSSIYLCSTGHLETQYFGPGTRLLVL.